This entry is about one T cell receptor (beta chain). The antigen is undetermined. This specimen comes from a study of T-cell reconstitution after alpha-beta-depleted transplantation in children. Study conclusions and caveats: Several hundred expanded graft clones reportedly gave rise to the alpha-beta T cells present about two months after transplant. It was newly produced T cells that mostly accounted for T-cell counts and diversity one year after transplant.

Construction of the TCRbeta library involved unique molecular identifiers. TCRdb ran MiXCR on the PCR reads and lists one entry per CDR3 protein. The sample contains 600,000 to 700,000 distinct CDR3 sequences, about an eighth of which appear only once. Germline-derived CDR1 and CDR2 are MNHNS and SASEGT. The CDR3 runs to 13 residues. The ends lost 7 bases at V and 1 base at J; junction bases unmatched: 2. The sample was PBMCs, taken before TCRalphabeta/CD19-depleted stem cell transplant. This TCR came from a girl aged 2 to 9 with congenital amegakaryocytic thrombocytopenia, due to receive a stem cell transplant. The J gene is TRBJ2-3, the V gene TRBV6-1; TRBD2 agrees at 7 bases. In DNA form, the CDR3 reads TGTGCCAGCATTGCGGGAGGCACAGATACGCAGTATTTT. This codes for CASIAGGTDTQYF.